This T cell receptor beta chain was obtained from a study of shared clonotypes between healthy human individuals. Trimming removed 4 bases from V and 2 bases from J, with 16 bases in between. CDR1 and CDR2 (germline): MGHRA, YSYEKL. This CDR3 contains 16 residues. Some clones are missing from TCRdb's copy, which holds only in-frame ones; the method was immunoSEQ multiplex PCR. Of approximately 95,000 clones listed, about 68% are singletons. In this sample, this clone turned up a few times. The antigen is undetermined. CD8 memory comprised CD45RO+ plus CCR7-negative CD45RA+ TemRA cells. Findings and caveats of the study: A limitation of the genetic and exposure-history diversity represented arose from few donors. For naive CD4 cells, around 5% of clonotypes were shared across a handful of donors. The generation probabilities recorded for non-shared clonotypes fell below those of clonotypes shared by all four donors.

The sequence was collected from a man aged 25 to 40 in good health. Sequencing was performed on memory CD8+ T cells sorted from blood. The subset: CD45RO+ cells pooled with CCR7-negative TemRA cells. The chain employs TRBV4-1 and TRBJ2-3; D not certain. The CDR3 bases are TGCGCCAGCAGCCCTCACCCGGGCTCACTCACAGATACGCAGTATTTT. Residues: CASSPHPGSLTDTQYF.